This TCR beta chain came from a study of blood T cell repertoires in COVID-19. In the study overall: COVID-19 samples, acute and convalescent, were from the United States, Italy and Spain. PBMCs, B-cell-depleted T cells, or T cells provided the cDNA or gDNA that made up the material.

The CDR3 has 14 residues. Per the germline V gene, CDR1 is LGHNA and CDR2 is YNFKEQ. Germline trimming cut 0 bases from V and 7 bases from J; bases unmatched to any gene: 4. Under the authors' procedure: Reference gene primer amplification gave nucleated cell count estimates. Repertoires were generated with immunoSEQ multiplex PCR, while TCRdb's copy carries only in-frame clones and drops some. That table is the source of V, J and clone size, and D and trimming were worked out from the DNA. The sample has around 260,000 clones, over 80% seen once. Sequencing input: peripheral blood. The source of this sequence is a woman aged 40 to 50 who had recovered from COVID-19. The chain combines TRBV4-2 with TRBJ2-7, with TRBD2 identical over 9 bases. As DNA, the CDR3 is TGTGCCAGCAGCCAAGATCGGACTAGCGATGAGCAGTACTTC. Encoded protein: CASSQDRTSDEQYF.